These 18 T cell receptor beta chains were all obtained from the same sample, sequenced in a study of a mutant IDH1 vaccine in newly diagnosed glioma. Here immunoSEQ multiplex PCR was the method, and the copy in TCRdb shows in-frame clones only, minus some. This sample has roughly 52,000 clones, with less than 90% found just once. The sample's time point: week 35, safety follow-up. With topical imiquimod, each dose of the vaccine consisted of 300 ug of mutant IDH1 20-mer peptide. No cognate antigen is known for these TCRs. This sample comprised PBMCs, obtained from a glioma patient whose treatment included an IDH1 peptide vaccine. The receptors were gathered from a young woman with glioma.

This chain uses TRBV7-6 with TRBJ2-5, with D uncertain. Per the germline V gene, CDR1 is SGHVS and CDR2 is FNYEAQ. V gave up 2 bases and J gave up 1 base, with 11 bases separating them. There are 15 residues in the CDR3. CDR3 nucleotide sequence: TGTGCCAGCAGCTTACCTCCCAGAGTCCAAGAGACCCAGTACTTC. It encodes CASSLPPRVQETQYF.

The CDR3 sequence is CSVGSGTGWDYGYTF. For the CDR3, the DNA is TGCAGCGTTGGCTCGGGGACAGGGTGGGACTATGGCTACACCTTC. The J gene is TRBJ1-2, the V gene TRBV29-1, with 9 bases aligning to TRBD1. V was pared by 4 bases and J by 3 bases, with 9 bases of the junction left unmatched. CDR3 size: 15 residues. Germline V gene sequence: CDR1 SQVTM, CDR2 ANQGSEA.

The chain carries TRBV9 and TRBJ2-5, with 8 bases matching TRBD2. Per germline, CDR1 SGDLS and CDR2 YYNGEE. V lost 3 bases and J lost 3; bases outside the gene matches: 7. The CDR3 has 15 residues. As DNA, the CDR3 is TGTGCCAGCAGCGGATCCGGGACTAGGAAAGAGACCCAGTACTTC. Encoded protein: CASSGSGTRKETQYF.

The rearrangement links TRBV19 to TRBJ2-2; 10 nucleotides align to TRBD1. The J segment lost 4 bases and the V segment lost 11 bases, leaving 7 bases of the junction unmatched. This CDR3 has 14 residues. Germline assignment: CDR1 LNHDA and CDR2 SQIVND (reference sequence). This CDR3 is CAGHRQGATGELFF. The DNA of the CDR3 is TGTGCCGGCCATCGACAGGGGGCCACCGGGGAGCTGTTTTTT.

The chain employs TRBV9 and TRBJ2-1; the D gene could be TRBD1 or TRBD2 (5 bases each). CDR3 size: 15 residues. Looked up from germline, CDR1 is SGDLS and CDR2 is YYNGEE. V lost 0 bases, J lost 4 bases, and 11 bases lay in between. CDR3 in amino acids: CASSVAGTGYNEQFF. In DNA, the CDR3 is TGTGCCAGCAGCGTAGCCGGGACGGGGTACAATGAGCAGTTCTTC.

The genes are TRBV6-1 and TRBJ2-3, with D perhaps matching TRBD1 (7 bases). This CDR3 is built from 14 residues. V was shortened by 6 bases and J by 11 bases, with 21 bases between the two germline ends. The germline CDR1 and CDR2 sequences are MNHNS and SASEGT. The CDR3 protein is CASRTEGATRKQYF. DNA for the CDR3: TGTGCCAGCAGAACGGAGGGGGCTACCCGAAAGCAGTATTTT.

The rearrangement uses TRBV29-1 and TRBJ2-3; possible D gene TRBD1, 6 bases. Germline V gives CDR1 SQVTM, CDR2 ANQGSEA. V gave up 2 bases and J gave up 6 bases, with 15 bases separating them. CDR3 length equals 14 residues. The CDR3 region is CSVEPVRGTDTQYF. For the CDR3, the DNA is TGCAGCGTTGAACCCGTCAGGGGAACGGATACGCAGTATTTT.

The chain combines TRBV7-8 with TRBJ1-1; D is undetermined. V was cut by 5 bases and J by 0 bases, with 13 bases left in between. Germline V gene lookup returns CDR1 SGHVS and CDR2 FQNEAQ. The length of the CDR3 is 15 residues. The CDR3 protein is CASSPQTTVNTEAFF. The CDR3, as DNA: TGTGCCAGCAGCCCACAAACGACGGTGAACACTGAAGCTTTCTTT.

The J gene is TRBJ1-1, the V gene TRBV11-2; the D is unclear. CDR3 length: 13 amino acids. Trimming pared 1 base from V and 14 bases from J, leaving 17 bases between. Per the germline V gene, CDR1 is SGHAT and CDR2 is FQNNGV. CDR3 sequence reads: CASSLGVLGSAFF. The CDR3 nucleotides are TGTGCCAGCAGCTTAGGGGTCCTGGGATCAGCGTTCTTT.

This clone was counted a single time. The chain recombines TRBV6-6 with TRBJ2-3, with D uncertain. CDR1 and CDR2 from the germline V gene are MNHNY and SVGAGI (reference sequence). This CDR3 region has 12 residues. V was clipped by 6 bases and J by 6 bases, with 10 bases between them. The CDR3 DNA follows: TGTGCCAGCAGCGACGTCCAGGATACGCAGTATTTT. It specifies CASSDVQDTQYF.

The genes are TRBV7-2 and TRBJ1-4; D not resolved. The CDR3 sequence is 16 residues long. V lost 5 bases to trimming and J lost 8 bases, with 21 bases between them. Looked up from germline, CDR1 is SGHTA and CDR2 is FQGNSA. CDR3 sequence reads: CASSRGPVPGREKLFF. CDR3 in DNA: TGTGCCAGCAGCCGTGGACCAGTTCCTGGACGGGAAAAACTGTTTTTT. The variable domain in full, completed from reference TRBV7-2 and TRBJ1-4, reads GAGVSQSPSNKVTEKGKDVELRCDPISGHTALYWYRQSLGQGLEFLIYFQGNSAPDKSGLPSDRFSAERTGGSVSTLTIQRTQQEDSAVYLCASSRGPVPGREKLFFGSGTQLSVL.

V usage is TRBV27 and J usage is TRBJ1-4; TRBD1 aligns across 7 bases. Germline CDR1 reads MNHEY; CDR2 reads SMNVEV (reference sequence). The junction had 9 bases not matched to a gene; V was cut back by 6 bases and J by 8 bases. The CDR3 is 14 residues long. The CDR3: CASSPTGLREKLFF. DNA of the CDR3: TGTGCCAGCAGCCCGACAGGGTTGAGGGAAAAACTGTTTTTT.

The chain recombines TRBV6-5 with TRBJ2-1, with D possibly matching TRBD2 (5 bases). Germline CDR1 is MNHEY and CDR2 is SVGAGI. The V end lost 4 bases, the J end lost 5 bases, and 18 bases lay between the germline ends. The CDR3 is made up of 16 amino acids. CDR3 residues: CASSLESSRLNNEQFF. The CDR3, as DNA: TGTGCCAGCAGTTTGGAGAGCTCCAGACTAAACAATGAGCAGTTCTTC.

The chain carries TRBV5-1 and TRBJ1-1; maybe TRBD1 (6 bases). V gave up 4 bases and J gave up 5 bases, with 12 bases separating them. The CDR3 runs to 13 residues. Germline V gene data show CDR1 as SGHRS and CDR2 as YFSETQ. This CDR3 is CASSGRGPTEAFF. CDR3 coding DNA: TGCGCCAGCAGCGGGCGGGGGCCGACTGAAGCTTTCTTT.

The chain has TRBV9 and TRBJ2-3, with D perhaps matching TRBD1 (5 bases). Germline CDR1 is SGDLS and CDR2 is YYNGEE. The CDR3 runs 15 residues. V gave up 4 bases and J gave up 1 base, with 13 bases separating them. The CDR3 DNA reads TGTGCCAGCAGCCCCAGGGATTACGGCACAGATACGCAGTATTTT. This sequence encodes CASSPRDYGTDTQYF.

The rearrangement joins TRBV9 to TRBJ1-6; tentatively, D is TRBD1 (5 bases). This CDR3 region has 16 residues. V lost 0 bases to trimming and J lost 5 bases, with 12 bases between them. Germline CDR1 SGDLS, CDR2 YYNGEE. The CDR3 nucleotides read TGTGCCAGCAGCGTAGGCAGGGCTCTTGATAATTCACCCCTCCACTTT. It encodes CASSVGRALDNSPLHF.

The chain carries TRBV7-2 and TRBJ1-5; a weak D match, TRBD1 (5 bases). Germline V gene lookup returns CDR1 SGHTA and CDR2 FQGNSA. Between the trimmed V and J ends, which lost 5 bases and 1 base, there was a span of 6 bases. CDR3 length: 13 residues. The CDR3 DNA sequence: TGTGCCAGCAGCGCAGGGAGCAATCAGCCCCAGCATTTT. Protein product: CASSAGSNQPQHF.

This clone turned up a few times. The J gene is TRBJ1-2, the V gene TRBV6-1; D ambiguous. The CDR3 is 12 amino acids. Germline assignment: CDR1 MNHNS and CDR2 SASEGT. The germline V and J ends were trimmed by 4 bases and 7 bases, with 10 bases remaining between them. CDR3 DNA sequence: TGTGCCAGCAGTGGTCTGCCCGCTGGCTACACCTTC. It is translated as CASSGLPAGYTF.